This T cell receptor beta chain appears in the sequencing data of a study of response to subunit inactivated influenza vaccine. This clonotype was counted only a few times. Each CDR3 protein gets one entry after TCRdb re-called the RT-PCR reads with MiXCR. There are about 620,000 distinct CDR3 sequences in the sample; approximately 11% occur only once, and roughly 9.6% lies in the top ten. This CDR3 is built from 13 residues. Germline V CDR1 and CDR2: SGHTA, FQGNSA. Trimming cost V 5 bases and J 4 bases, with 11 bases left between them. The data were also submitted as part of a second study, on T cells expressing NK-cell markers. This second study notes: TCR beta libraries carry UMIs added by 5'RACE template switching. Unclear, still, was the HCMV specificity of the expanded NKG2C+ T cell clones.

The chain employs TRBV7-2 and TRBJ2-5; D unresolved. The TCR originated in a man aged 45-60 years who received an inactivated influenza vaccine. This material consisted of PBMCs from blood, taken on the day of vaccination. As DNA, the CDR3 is TGTGCCAGCAGCGACTGGGTCGGAGAGACCCAGTACTTC. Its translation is CASSDWVGETQYF.